This T cell receptor beta chain was obtained from a study of blood T cells in healthy people across ages. The study's findings and limits: Older age went with lower TCR beta diversity per million T cells, in a roughly linear way. CMV status of donors was not determined, possibly confounding expanded clonotype changes.

There are 16 residues in the CDR3. Deletions cut 6 bases from V and 2 bases from J, with 17 bases between. CDR1 and CDR2 (germline): SNHLY, FYNNEI. Combining a sample-barcoded 5' primer with a J-beta primer mix, a second PCR ran for roughly 7 to 12 cycles. Each sample provided no less than 2.5 million CDR3-containing paired-end reads. A single record per CDR3 protein comes from TCRdb applying MiXCR to the 5' RACE reads. This table holds hundreds of thousands of distinct CDR3 sequences, about 48% found once. The extraction recovered at least 5 micrograms of total RNA per sample. Remarks on this clonotype: Its specificity is not known.

Sequencing was done on a sample of blood. This clonotype was sampled from a man aged 25-45 years in good health. The chain has TRBV2 and TRBJ1-3; a possible D gene is TRBD1 (5 bases). For the CDR3, the DNA is TGTGCCAGCAGCGAGGGGCCTACGGACACTGGAAACACCATATATTTT. Its protein product is CASSEGPTDTGNTIYF.